These T cell receptor beta chains were read from a single sample in a study of T cells after posttransplantation cyclophosphamide. Sequencing used immunoSEQ multiplex PCR; TCRdb keeps in-frame clones, though not all of them. Captured here are tens of thousands of clones, none seen once; the top ten comprise 2.7%. Sequencing was carried out using PBMCs. Receptors were obtained from a woman aged 60 to 75 in good health, CMV-negative, and a related stem cell transplant donor. CDR3s include the opening cysteine and the closing phenylalanine or tryptophan. A D gene is named only where the DNA matches it firmly. Rows may omit the clone size; those that give it use once, few, many or a size class.

clone_size	v_call	d_call	j_call	cdr3_nt	cdr3_aa
many	TRBV2	.	TRBJ2-1	TGTGCCAGCGGAGGGCTCTACGTGATGGATGAGCAGTTCTTC	CASGGLYVMDEQFF
.	TRBV5-1	.	TRBJ2-3	TGCGCCAGCAGCTTGGGGACTACCCAGGCAGATACGCAGTATTTT	CASSLGTTQADTQYF
many	TRBV2	TRBD1	TRBJ2-3	TGTGCCAGCAGTGCGGGACAGCTCACGCAGTATTTT	CASSAGQLTQYF
many	TRBV5-4	.	TRBJ2-5	TGTGCCAGCAGCACCAGGGGGGAAGAGACCCAGTACTTC	CASSTRGEETQYF
many	TRBV9	TRBD2	TRBJ2-2	TGTGCCAGCAGCGGACAGCGGGAGTGGACCGGGGAGCTGTTTTTT	CASSGQREWTGELFF
few	TRBV27	.	TRBJ2-1	TGTGCCAGCAGGTCCAACTACAATGAGCAGTTCTTC	CASRSNYNEQFF
few	TRBV30	TRBD2	TRBJ2-5	TGTGCCTGGGGACGTAGCGGGGGCGAGACCCAGTACTTC	CAWGRSGGETQYF
many	TRBV5-1	TRBD1	TRBJ1-2	TGCGCCAGCAGCTTGGGGGGACAGGGGAATGGCTACACCTTC	CASSLGGQGNGYTF
many	TRBV27	TRBD2	TRBJ2-1	TGTGCCAGCAGTCCGCAACTAGCGATTGAGCAGTTCTTC	CASSPQLAIEQFF
few	TRBV9	TRBD2	TRBJ2-1	TGTGCCAGCAGCGTAGAAGCGGGGGGTAGTAATGAGCAGTTCTTC	CASSVEAGGSNEQFF
few	TRBV9	.	TRBJ2-7	TGTGCCAGCAGCCGGGACATCATCTCCTACGAGCAGTACTTC	CASSRDIISYEQYF
few	TRBV7-6	.	TRBJ1-1	TGTGCCAGCAGCGCGGACAGCCTGAACACTGAAGCTTTCTTT	CASSADSLNTEAFF
many	TRBV6-6	.	TRBJ2-7	TGTGCCAGCAGTTACTCGAGGGGTGCGGAGCAGTACTTC	CASSYSRGAEQYF
many	TRBV10-1	TRBD2	TRBJ2-7	TGCGCCAGCGCGAAGAGCGGGACGTCGGACCGTGAGCAGTACTTC	CASAKSGTSDREQYF
many	TRBV4-3	.	TRBJ1-2	TGCGCCAGCAGCCAAGGAGGCCAGTATGGCTACACCTTC	CASSQGGQYGYTF
.	TRBV12-5	.	TRBJ2-7	TGTGCTAGTGGTTTGGACGGTTCCTACGAGCAGTACTTC	CASGLDGSYEQYF
.	TRBV12-3/TRBV12-4	.	TRBJ1-2	TGTGCCAGCAGTTTATCAGGGCCTGCTGATGGCTACACCTTC	CASSLSGPADGYTF